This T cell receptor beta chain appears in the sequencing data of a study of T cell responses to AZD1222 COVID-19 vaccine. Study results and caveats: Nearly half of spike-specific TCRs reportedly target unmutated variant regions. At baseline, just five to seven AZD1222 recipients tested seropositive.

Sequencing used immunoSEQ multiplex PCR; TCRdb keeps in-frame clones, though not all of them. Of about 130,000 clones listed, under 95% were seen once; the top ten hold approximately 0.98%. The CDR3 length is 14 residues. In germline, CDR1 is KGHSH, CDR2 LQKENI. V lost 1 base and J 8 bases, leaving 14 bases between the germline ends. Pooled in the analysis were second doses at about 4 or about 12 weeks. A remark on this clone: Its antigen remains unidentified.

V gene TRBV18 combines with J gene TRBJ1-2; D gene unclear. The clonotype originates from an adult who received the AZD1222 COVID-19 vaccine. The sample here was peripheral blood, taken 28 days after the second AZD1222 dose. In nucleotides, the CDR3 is TGTGCCAGCTCACCACTTGGACGGAGGAAAGGCTACACCTTC. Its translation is CASSPLGRRKGYTF.